The clone carrying this T cell receptor beta chain showed up many times. The target antigen is unknown. These data come from a study of T cells after posttransplantation cyclophosphamide. Study observations and caveats: Donor-recipient repertoire similarity was low at 1-2 months, rising over year one. Blood and skin or GI T cell repertoires showed limited TRB overlap.

Repertoires were generated with immunoSEQ multiplex PCR, while TCRdb's copy carries only in-frame clones and drops some. The sample shows over 10,000 clones, none of them appearing just once. Busulfan-fludarabine conditioning, marrow transplant, and cyclophosphamide on days +3 and +4 were administered. CDR3 size: 17 residues. The germline V gene encodes CDR1 SGHKS and CDR2 YYEKEE (reference sequence). V shed 1 base, J shed 3 bases, and the junction held 9 bases outside the gene matches. The chain has TRBV5-5 and TRBJ2-7; TRBD1 agrees at 11 bases. Sequencing used PBMCs, obtained after allogeneic stem cell transplant with posttransplant cyclophosphamide. This receptor was taken from a female patient aged 40-50 years who received an allogeneic stem cell transplant from an unrelated donor, was CMV-positive, and had acute GVHD only. Some of the T cells may derive from the graft donor. The CDR3 loop reads CASSLRGGTGGVYEQYV. The DNA for the CDR3 is TGTGCCAGCAGCTTGAGGGGCGGGACAGGGGGGGTCTACGAGCAGTACGTC.